What follows are 7 T cell receptor beta chains derived from one specimen sequenced in a study of T cell responses to AZD1222 COVID-19 vaccine. Data came from immunoSEQ multiplex PCR; TCRdb stores just in-frame clones and leaves some out. The top ten clones hold roughly 3% of a sample with 140,000 to 150,000 clones, 92% of them seen once. This sample comprised peripheral blood, obtained 28 days after the second AZD1222 dose. Receptors were obtained from an adult who received the AZD1222 COVID-19 vaccine.

The rearrangement uses TRBV30 and TRBJ1-2; D uncertain. Germline CDR1 GTSNPN, CDR2 SVGIG (reference sequence). V gave up 2 bases and J gave up 7 bases, with 14 bases separating them. This CDR3 is built from 13 residues. The CDR3 nucleotides read TGTGCCTGGAGTAATCCTTTCGGCGGTGGCTACACCTTC. Protein product: CAWSNPFGGGYTF. The entire variable domain, with the rest obtained from reference TRBV30 and TRBJ1-2, is as follows: SQTIHQWPATLVQPVGSPLSLECTVEGTSNPNLYWYRQAAGRGLQLLFYSVGIGQISSEVPQNLSASRPQDRQFILSSKKLLLSDSGFYLCAWSNPFGGGYTFGSGTRLTVV.

About this clone: Within the sample, other DNA sequences also encode this same CDR3. V gene TRBV4-3 combines with J gene TRBJ1-1, with TRBD1 as a possible D gene (6 bases). With 3 bases removed from V and 0 bases from J, the gap between germline ends came to 14 bases. The CDR3 is 16 amino acids. CDR1 and CDR2 from the germline V gene are LGHNA and YSLEER. CDR3 bases: TGCGCCAGCAGCCATGTTACCGGGACAATGAACACTGAAGCTTTCTTT. Translated: CASSHVTGTMNTEAFF.

This chain connects TRBV28 to TRBJ2-1, with unresolved D. Germline V gene sequence: CDR1 MDHEN, CDR2 SYDVKM. Trimming took off 3 bases at V and 4 bases at J, with 19 bases between the two ends. The CDR3 spans 17 residues. The CDR3: CASSFWFSASSYNEQFF. Written as DNA, the CDR3 is TGTGCCAGCAGTTTTTGGTTCTCTGCCTCCTCATACAATGAGCAGTTCTTC. The entire variable domain, with the rest obtained from reference TRBV28 and TRBJ2-1, is as follows: DVKVTQSSRYLVKRTGEKVFLECVQDMDHENMFWYRQDPGLGLRLIYFSYDVKMKEKGDIPEGYSVSREKKERFSLILESASTNQTSMYLCASSFWFSASSYNEQFFGPGTRLTVL.

V is TRBV9 and J is TRBJ1-5; tentatively, D is TRBD1 (5 bases). V was pared by 4 bases and J by 7 bases, with 12 bases between. The CDR3 is 13 residues long. Germline lookup yields CDR1 SGDLS and CDR2 YYNGEE. The CDR3, as DNA: TGTGCCAGCAGCCTGCAGGGATACCAGCCCCAGCATTTT. This gives the protein CASSLQGYQPQHF.

The V call is TRBV4-1, the J call TRBJ1-2, with 7 bases that match TRBD1. The germline V gene encodes CDR1 MGHRA and CDR2 YSYEKL. The J segment lost 6 bases and the V segment lost 4 bases, leaving 8 bases of the junction unmatched. The CDR3 consists of 14 residues. CDR3 residues: CASSPYDREDGYTF. The CDR3, as DNA: TGCGCCAGCAGCCCATACGACAGGGAGGATGGCTACACCTTC.

The chain uses TRBV7-3 and TRBJ2-7; 12 bases align to TRBD1. This CDR3 spans 17 amino acids. After removal of 5 bases from V and 4 bases from J, the junction contained 12 bases not matched to a gene. Germline CDR1 reads SGHTA; CDR2 reads FQGTGA. CDR3 bases: TGTGCCAGCAGCCTCCAATCTACGGGACAGGGGGCATACGAGCAGTACTTC. It is translated as CASSLQSTGQGAYEQYF.

V usage is TRBV4-1 and J usage is TRBJ1-1, with D hard to call. V lost 0 bases to trimming and J lost 4 bases, with 12 bases between them. Germline CDR1 is MGHRA and CDR2 is YSYEKL. The length of the CDR3 is 15 residues. As DNA, the CDR3 is TGCGCCAGCAGCCAAGAGTGGGCTATAGGCACTGAAGCTTTCTTT. Translation: CASSQEWAIGTEAFF.